Listed here are 13 T cell receptor beta chains from one sample, sequenced in a study of identical twins. TCRdb reanalysed the 5' RACE reads using MiXCR and keeps one entry per CDR3 protein. The table has 1.5 million to 2 million distinct CDR3 sequences, about 30% seen once. The specimen was cord blood. These receptors originate from a newborn girl in good health.

The J gene is TRBJ2-5, the V gene TRBV3-1; 13 bases line up with TRBD2. Germline V gene lookup returns CDR1 LGHDT and CDR2 YNNKEL (reference sequence). V shed 4 bases and J 13 bases; nucleotides not matched to a gene: 12. The CDR3 extends over 15 amino acids. The CDR3 DNA follows: TGTGCCAGCAGCCTCTGGACTAGCGGGGGACCAGCGGCGTACTTC. Its translation: CASSLWTSGGPAAYF.

The CDR3 sequence: CASSVGTDGYTF. The CDR3 region has the DNA TGTGCCAGCAGTGTTGGGACAGATGGCTACACCTTC. This chain links TRBV6-4 with TRBJ1-2; TRBD1 matches at 7 bases. CDR3 size: 12 residues. CDR1 is MRHNA and CDR2 is SNTAGT in the germline V gene. Trimming cost V 4 bases and J 6 bases; bases outside gene matches: 2.

The sample holds many counts of this clonotype. The chain links TRBV4-2 to TRBJ1-5; D is uncertain. This CDR3 spans 13 amino acids. V dropped 0 bases and J dropped 6 bases, with 6 bases sitting between them. Germline V CDR1 and CDR2: LGHNA, YNFKEQ. This CDR3 reads CASSQENGQPQHF. The CDR3 DNA is TGTGCCAGCAGCCAAGAAAACGGTCAGCCCCAGCATTTT.

In this sample, this clonotype turned up a few times. The chain uses TRBV18 and TRBJ2-1; possible D gene TRBD2, 5 bases. V was pared by 2 bases and J by 7 bases, with 12 bases between. Germline-derived CDR1 and CDR2 are KGHSH and LQKENI. The CDR3 spans 14 residues. The CDR3: CASSPGGLPNEQFF. The CDR3 coding sequence is TGTGCCAGCTCACCAGGCGGACTTCCAAATGAGCAGTTCTTC.

The chain uses TRBV9 and TRBJ2-7; D may be TRBD1 (6 bases). V gave up 0 bases and J gave up 2 bases, with 9 bases separating them. The V gene's germline CDR1 is SGDLS and CDR2 YYNGEE. This CDR3 spans 14 amino acids. The CDR3 region is CASSVAGTTYEQYF. The CDR3 nucleotides are TGTGCCAGCAGCGTAGCGGGGACAACCTACGAGCAGTACTTC.

This clonotype was seen a handful of times. J is TRBJ2-3 and V is TRBV6-2 or TRBV6-3; maybe TRBD1 (6 bases). CDR1 is MNHEY, CDR2 SVGEGT, per germline. This CDR3 comprises 18 residues. The germline V and J ends were trimmed by 0 bases and 2 bases, with 18 bases remaining between them. The CDR3 loop is CASSYSVGWTAHTDTQYF. The CDR3 DNA reads as TGTGCCAGCAGTTACTCTGTGGGGTGGACAGCACACACAGATACGCAGTATTTT.

This chain uses TRBV30 with TRBJ1-6; perhaps TRBD1 as D (5 bases). The CDR3 runs 13 residues. Deletions cut 1 base from V and 10 bases from J, with 11 bases between. CDR1 and CDR2 (germline): GTSNPN, SVGIG (reference sequence). The DNA for the CDR3 is TGTGCCTGGAGTGGCCAGGGTGGCTCACCCCTCCACTTT. Translation gives CAWSGQGGSPLHF.

The CDR3 coding sequence is TGTGCCAGCAGTTACGGGCCGTGGGGCGCAGGGGGGAACACTGAAGCTTTCTTT. Amino acids: CASSYGPWGAGGNTEAFF. This chain connects TRBV6-5 to TRBJ1-1, with 7 bases that match TRBD1. Germline V gene lookup returns CDR1 MNHEY and CDR2 SVGAGI. Germline trimming cut 2 bases from V and 1 base from J; bases unmatched to any gene: 13. The CDR3 consists of 18 residues.

The rearrangement joins TRBV19 to TRBJ1-5, with no clear D. Trimming removed 7 bases at V and 7 bases at J, with 11 bases between. Germline lookup yields CDR1 LNHDA and CDR2 SQIVND (reference sequence). CDR3 size: 12 residues. CDR3 sequence (DNA): TGTGCCAGTAAGGTCGCGGCACAGCCCCAGCATTTT. Its translation: CASKVAAQPQHF.

A word on this clonotype: Mismatch with germline at one junction end may stem from a read error. The chain is built from TRBV20-1 and TRBJ2-1; tentative D call: TRBD2 (6 bases). CDR3 length equals 14 residues. Germline CDR1 and CDR2: DFQATT and SNEGSKA (reference sequence). The CDR3 is CSAQVADPYSEQFF. The DNA for the CDR3 is TGCAGTGCTCAGGTAGCGGACCCCTACAGTGAGCAGTTCTTC.

This clonotype was seen a few times. V usage is TRBV20-1 and J usage is TRBJ2-4; possibly TRBD1 for D (8 bases). The end of the DNA fits TRBJ2-7 better, so the J call may be wrong. This CDR3 has 15 amino acids. Looked up from germline, CDR1 is DFQATT and CDR2 is SNEGSKA (reference sequence). The CDR3: CSARDPTGGVYEQYF. The CDR3 DNA follows: TGCAGTGCTAGAGACCCTACAGGGGGGGTCTACGAGCAGTACTTC.

The chain joins TRBV27 to TRBJ2-5; maybe TRBD1 (6 bases). The CDR3 spans 14 residues. In germline, CDR1 is MNHEY, CDR2 SMNVEV (reference sequence). Trimming removed 6 bases from V and 2 bases from J, with 13 bases in between. The CDR3: CASSSRGNQETQYF. In DNA form, the CDR3 reads TGTGCCAGCAGCTCTAGGGGGAATCAAGAGACCCAGTACTTC.

The chain recombines TRBV20-1 with TRBJ2-1; D call uncertain. The CDR3 covers 13 residues. In germline, CDR1 is DFQATT, CDR2 SNEGSKA (reference sequence). V gave up 5 bases and J gave up 2 bases, with 10 bases separating them. The DNA of the CDR3 is TGCAGTGCTGCCCGAAACGCCTACAATGAGCAGTTCTTC. Translating gives CSAARNAYNEQFF.